These T cell receptor beta chains were read from a single sample in a study of blood T cell repertoires in COVID-19. The method was immunoSEQ multiplex PCR; TCRdb's version includes in-frame clones alone and lacks a portion of them. The table has 200,000 or so clones, 86% seen once. The sequenced material came from PBMCs or T cells enriched from blood (not recorded which). These receptors came from a woman aged 35 to 49 with acute COVID-19. Each CDR3 is given with its conserved first and last residue. The D gene is left open where the match is weak. Only some rows state a clone size, as once, few, many or a class for expanded clones.

d_call,j_call,clone_size,v_call,cdr3_aa,cdr3_nt
NA,TRBJ2-7,NA,TRBV11-2,CASSLDRGEQYF,TGTGCCAGCAGCTTAGACCGGGGGGAGCAGTACTTC
TRBD2,TRBJ2-7,NA,TRBV10-1,CASPHPSGSYEQYF,TGCGCCAGCCCACACCCGAGCGGGAGTTACGAGCAGTACTTC
NA,TRBJ2-7,NA,TRBV11-3,CASSLGLGGAFTYEQYF,TGTGCCAGCAGCTTAGGCCTCGGAGGGGCCTTTACCTACGAGCAGTACTTC
TRBD2,TRBJ2-1,NA,TRBV28,CASSTNSGRAQFF,TGTGCCAGCAGCACGAATAGCGGGAGGGCGCAGTTCTTC
NA,TRBJ1-1,few,TRBV28,CASSFNTEAFF,TGTGCCAGCAGCTTCAACACTGAAGCTTTCTTT
NA,TRBJ2-3,NA,TRBV7-3,CASSLEGTGGHTDTQYF,TGTGCCAGCAGCTTAGAGGGGACCGGGGGGCACACAGATACGCAGTATTTT
NA,TRBJ2-3,NA,TRBV7-2,CASRTSADTQYF,TGTGCCAGCAGAACGTCAGCGGATACGCAGTATTTT
TRBD2,TRBJ2-3,NA,TRBV13,CASSLLKGLAADTQYF,TGTGCCAGCAGCTTATTAAAGGGACTAGCCGCAGATACGCAGTATTTT
TRBD2,TRBJ2-1,NA,TRBV28,CASSSLGSGNHNEQFF,TGTGCCAGCAGTTCCCTTGGGAGCGGGAACCACAATGAGCAGTTCTTC
NA,TRBJ1-1,NA,TRBV7-9,CASSPQGPAFF,TGTGCCAGCAGCCCTCAGGGGCCGGCTTTCTTT
TRBD2,TRBJ2-7,NA,TRBV7-2,CASTRTSGSFYEQYF,TGTGCCAGCACCAGGACTAGCGGTTCCTTTTACGAGCAGTACTTC
NA,TRBJ2-7,NA,TRBV20-1,CSATSTYEQYF,TGCAGTGCTACGTCTACCTACGAGCAGTACTTC
NA,TRBJ1-1,NA,TRBV27,CASSLGRRTEAFF,TGTGCCAGCAGCTTGGGGAGAAGGACTGAAGCTTTCTTT
NA,TRBJ2-7,NA,TRBV24-1,CATSDPRQKTYEQYF,TGTGCCACCAGTGATCCAAGACAGAAGACCTACGAGCAGTACTTC
TRBD1,TRBJ1-6,NA,TRBV7-9,CASSLSGTANHNSPLHF,TGTGCCAGCAGCTTAAGTGGGACAGCCAACCATAATTCACCCCTCCACTTT
TRBD1,TRBJ1-6,NA,TRBV28,CASKTGETASPLHF,TGTGCCAGCAAAACAGGGGAGACGGCTTCACCCCTCCACTTT
TRBD1,TRBJ1-1,NA,TRBV11-2,CASSFTGALGEAFF,TGTGCCAGCAGCTTCACAGGGGCGCTTGGTGAAGCTTTCTTT
NA,TRBJ2-3,NA,TRBV4-3,CASSQYRADTQYF,TGCGCCAGCAGCCAGTACAGGGCGGATACGCAGTATTTT
TRBD1,TRBJ2-5,once,TRBV5-1,CASLSTGGAQTQYF,TGCGCCAGCCTTTCGACAGGGGGCGCCCAGACCCAGTACTTC
NA,TRBJ1-2,NA,TRBV6-5,CASSYSSVGLNYGYTF,TGTGCCAGCAGTTACTCGAGTGTGGGCCTTAACTATGGCTACACCTTC
NA,TRBJ1-5,NA,TRBV11-2,CASSYDTNQPQHF,TGTGCCAGCAGCTATGACACCAATCAGCCCCAGCATTTT
TRBD1,TRBJ2-2,NA,TRBV24-1,CATSDFGTASNTGELFF,TGTGCCACCAGTGATTTTGGGACAGCCTCGAACACCGGGGAGCTGTTTTTT
TRBD2,TRBJ2-2,few,TRBV27,CASSVRGLAGGPRAGELFF,TGTGCCAGCAGCGTCCGGGGACTAGCGGGAGGGCCCCGAGCCGGGGAGCTGTTTTTT
TRBD2,TRBJ2-1,few,TRBV10-2,CASSDRLAGYNEQFF,TGCGCCAGCAGTGATAGACTAGCGGGATACAATGAGCAGTTCTTC
TRBD2,TRBJ2-5,NA,TRBV11-2,CASSPLGGSVLETQYF,TGTGCCAGCAGCCCTTTGGGCGGGAGCGTCTTGGAGACCCAGTACTTC
TRBD2,TRBJ2-1,NA,TRBV12-5,CASGLAGTSGYNEQFF,TGTGCTAGTGGTCTTGCCGGGACTAGCGGGTACAATGAGCAGTTCTTC
TRBD1,TRBJ1-5,NA,TRBV15,CATSRTGGNQPQHF,TGTGCCACCAGCAGGACAGGGGGCAATCAGCCCCAGCATTTT
TRBD1,TRBJ2-1,NA,TRBV29-1,CSGQGYNEQFF,TGCAGCGGACAGGGGTACAATGAGCAGTTCTTC
NA,TRBJ2-1,NA,TRBV6-1,CASSEGAQQFF,TGTGCCAGCAGTGAAGGGGCCCAGCAGTTCTTC
TRBD2,TRBJ2-3,NA,TRBV29-1,CSVAAGALDTQYF,TGCAGCGTTGCAGCGGGAGCTTTAGATACGCAGTATTTT
NA,TRBJ1-5,NA,TRBV30,CAWSVGGIGNQPQHF,TGTGCCTGGAGTGTCGGCGGGATCGGCAATCAGCCCCAGCATTTT
TRBD1,TRBJ1-3,NA,TRBV15,CATSRDTGAGNTIYF,TGTGCCACCAGCAGAGATACAGGGGCTGGAAACACCATATATTTT
NA,TRBJ2-1,few,TRBV30,CAFSRDSNYNEQFF,TGTGCCTTCTCCCGGGACTCGAACTACAATGAGCAGTTCTTC
TRBD1,TRBJ2-7,NA,TRBV5-4,CASSLDWTGGSPLEGEQYF,TGTGCCAGCAGCTTGGATTGGACAGGGGGCTCCCCCCTTGAAGGCGAGCAGTACTTC
TRBD2,TRBJ2-1,NA,TRBV27,CASSLGLASYNEQFF,TGTGCCAGCAGTTTGGGACTAGCCTCGTACAATGAGCAGTTCTTC
NA,TRBJ1-2,NA,TRBV5-8,CASSFAQGGSYGYTF,TGTGCCAGCAGTTTTGCGCAGGGAGGAAGCTATGGCTACACCTTC
NA,TRBJ2-1,NA,TRBV11-3,CASSHTSYNEQFF,TGTGCCAGCAGCCACACTAGCTACAATGAGCAGTTCTTC
TRBD2,TRBJ2-5,NA,TRBV3-1/TRBV3-2,CASSQSPLAAQETQYF,TGTGCCAGCAGCCAATCCCCGCTAGCGGCACAAGAGACCCAGTACTTC
NA,TRBJ1-1,NA,TRBV21-1,CASSKLSLADTEAFF,TGTGCCAGCAGCAAATTAAGTCTAGCGGACACCGAAGCTTTCTTT
TRBD1,TRBJ1-5,few,TRBV6-1,CASSDLDRLNQPQHF,TGTGCCAGCAGTGACCTGGACAGGTTAAATCAGCCCCAGCATTTT
NA,TRBJ2-6,few,TRBV7-9,CASSLAGAGANVLTF,TGTGCCAGCAGCTTAGCAGGGGCTGGGGCCAACGTCCTGACTTTC
TRBD1,TRBJ2-1,NA,TRBV4-3,CASSQGTGQINNEQFF,TGCGCCAGCAGCCAAGGTACGGGACAGATAAACAATGAGCAGTTCTTC
TRBD2,TRBJ2-7,NA,TRBV11-2,CASSLITAGGPLEQYF,TGTGCCAGCAGCCTTATAACAGCGGGAGGGCCCCTCGAGCAGTACTTC
NA,TRBJ1-1,NA,TRBV9,CASSVNNANTEAFF,TGTGCCAGCAGCGTTAACAACGCGAACACTGAAGCTTTCTTT
NA,TRBJ1-1,NA,TRBV5-1,CASSLQGWGNTEAFF,TGCGCCAGCAGCTTGCAGGGCTGGGGGAACACTGAAGCTTTCTTT
TRBD2,TRBJ2-5,NA,TRBV5-1,CASSFSGSQETQYF,TGCGCCAGCAGCTTCAGCGGGAGCCAAGAGACCCAGTACTTC
NA,TRBJ2-6,NA,TRBV14,CASKRAGISGANVLTF,TGTGCCAGCAAAAGGGCGGGGATCTCTGGGGCCAACGTCCTGACTTTC
NA,TRBJ2-2,NA,TRBV5-1,CASSLVAGTGELFF,TGCGCCAGCAGCTTGGTGGCGGGCACCGGGGAGCTGTTTTTT
TRBD2,TRBJ2-6,NA,TRBV9,CASSSLAGGAGANVLTF,TGTGCCAGCAGCTCACTAGCGGGGGGGGCTGGGGCCAACGTCCTGACTTTC
TRBD1,TRBJ1-3,NA,TRBV19,CASSRDRAGNTIYF,TGTGCCAGTAGTAGGGACAGAGCAGGAAACACCATATATTTT
TRBD1,TRBJ1-6,NA,TRBV27,CASSPGQLNSPLHF,TGTGCCAGCAGCCCGGGACAGCTTAATTCACCCCTCCACTTT
NA,TRBJ2-5,NA,TRBV5-1,CASSLEPGGETQYF,TGCGCCAGCAGCTTGGAGCCAGGAGGGGAGACCCAGTACTTC
TRBD1,TRBJ2-2,NA,TRBV7-9,CASSPSGTGNTGELFF,TGTGCCAGCAGTCCTTCCGGGACAGGGAACACCGGGGAGCTGTTTTTT
TRBD2,TRBJ2-7,NA,TRBV28,CASSLVGLGGYEQYF,TGTGCCAGCAGTTTAGTGGGACTAGGAGGGTACGAGCAGTACTTC
TRBD2,TRBJ2-7,NA,TRBV5-1,CASSLDERTSGRRYEQYF,TGCGCCAGCAGCTTGGATGAGAGGACTAGCGGGAGGAGGTACGAGCAGTACTTC
TRBD1,TRBJ2-7,NA,TRBV6-2/TRBV6-3,CASSYRGQGPYEQYF,TGTGCCAGCAGTTACCGGGGACAGGGCCCCTACGAGCAGTACTTC
NA,TRBJ1-6,NA,TRBV7-9,CASSSGEAYNSPLHF,TGTGCCAGCAGCTCCGGGGAGGCCTATAATTCACCCCTCCACTTT
NA,TRBJ1-4,NA,TRBV13,CASSSGQSGEKLFF,TGTGCCAGCAGCTCCGGACAGAGCGGTGAAAAACTGTTTTTT